This T cell receptor (beta chain) was identified in a study of cytomegalovirus exposure and HLA in healthy donors. To note about this clone: The antigen is undetermined.

Study-level findings and limits: Specific recognition of CMV antigens was confirmed in vitro for three chains (all CMV-associated). As was reported, the classifier diagnosed cytomegalovirus status with high specificity and sensitivity. Highly shared sequence variants in one cluster were likely a sequencing artifact.

13 Jbeta primers and 60 Vbeta primers were used for the PCR. Sequenced by immunoSEQ multiplex PCR; TCRdb stores in-frame clones only, minus some. The sample lists roughly 200,000 clones, 85% to 90% seen once, with 1% in the top ten. CDR1 and CDR2 from the germline V gene are SGHVS and FQNEAQ. Trimming cost V 2 bases and J 1 base, with 20 bases left between them. CDR3 size: 18 residues. The material sequenced was PBMCs. The receptor was derived from a woman under 30 in good health and CMV-seronegative. The chain joins TRBV7-8 to TRBJ1-1, with D possibly being TRBD1 (6 bases). In nucleotides, the CDR3 is TGTGCCAGCAGCTTATTAAGTGGCGGGGGCCCCAGGAACACTGAAGCTTTCTTT. It is translated as CASSLLSGGGPRNTEAFF.